Each of the 21 T cell receptor beta chains below was sequenced from the same sample in a study of human T cells and chemical hapten exposure. TCRdb processed the RACE reads anew with MiXCR; each CDR3 protein has one entry. Here the sample spans about 85,000 distinct CDR3 sequences, 7.5% to 9.5% being singletons. The time point: pre-sensitization, week 0. Treatment in this sample: therapeutic diphenylcyclopropenone sensitization with weekly scalp DPC. This material consisted of whole blood, taken in connection with sensitization to the hapten diphenylcyclopropenone (DPC). The receptors originated from a man aged 35-49 years with alopecia areata. Some clones in this sample may be carry-over from other donors' samples.

This chain links TRBV20-1 with TRBJ2-5; D may match TRBD1 or TRBD2 (6 bases each). V lost 4 bases to trimming and J lost 5 bases, with 26 bases between them. CDR3 size: 17 residues. Germline CDR1 DFQATT, CDR2 SNEGSKA (reference sequence). The CDR3 DNA follows: TGCAGTGCTAATACACACCCCGGAGGGGGGCTCGGGGAGACCCAGTACTTC. Its translation is CSANTHPGGGLGETQYF.

This clonotype was found many times. The chain is built from TRBV7-6 and TRBJ2-3; a weak D match, TRBD2 (5 bases). The CDR3 loop spans 14 amino acids. Germline values: CDR1 SGHVS, CDR2 FNYEAQ. The germline V and J ends were trimmed by 3 bases and 0 bases, with 7 bases remaining between them. Written as DNA, the CDR3 is TGTGCCAGCAGCTTGGGGAGAAGCACAGATACGCAGTATTTT. It codes for CASSLGRSTDTQYF. Drawing the rest from reference TRBV7-6 and TRBJ2-3, the complete variable domain is GAGVSQSPRYKVTKRGQDVALRCDPISGHVSLYWYRQALGQGPEFLTYFNYEAQQDKSGLPNDRFSAERPEGSISTLTIQRTEQRDSAMYRCASSLGRSTDTQYFGPGTRLTVL.

V gene TRBV5-1 combines with J gene TRBJ1-1; TRBD1 matches 8 bases. From germline, CDR1 is SGHRS and CDR2 YFSETQ. The CDR3 runs to 15 residues. The V and J ends lost 6 bases and 3 bases, in that order; junction bases with no gene match: 10. CDR3 sequence (DNA): TGCGCCAGCACCCTGAGGTCAGGGGGCTACACTGAAGCTTTCTTT. Protein: CASTLRSGGYTEAFF. Filled out from reference TRBV5-1 and TRBJ1-1, the complete variable domain reads KAGVTQTPRYLIKTRGQQVTLSCSPISGHRSVSWYQQTPGQGLQFLFEYFSETQRNKGNFPGRFSGRQFSNSRSEMNVSTLELGDSALYLCASTLRSGGYTEAFFGQGTRLTVV.

This clonotype was seen only a few times. This chain links TRBV3-1 with TRBJ1-2; perhaps TRBD1 as D (6 bases). The V end was cut by 4 bases, the J end by 6 bases, with 12 bases between. The CDR3 is made up of 13 amino acids. Germline CDR1 and CDR2: LGHDT and YNNKEL (reference sequence). CDR3 in DNA: TGTGCCAGCAGCCGAGCAGGGGACAATGGCTACACCTTC. Translation gives CASSRAGDNGYTF.

This clonotype was seen repeatedly, ten times or more. V is TRBV2 and J is TRBJ2-4; D unresolved. The CDR3 runs to 12 residues. V lost 7 bases and J 5 bases, leaving 9 bases between the germline ends. Germline lookup yields CDR1 SNHLY and CDR2 FYNNEI. The CDR3 nucleotides read TGTGCCAGCATATTAAAGGAAAACATTCAGTACTTC. Its protein is CASILKENIQYF.

This clonotype has more than one count but fewer than ten. The V and J genes are TRBV19 and TRBJ1-4; the match to TRBD1 covers 7 bases. CDR1 and CDR2 (germline): LNHDA, SQIVND (reference sequence). The CDR3 totals 14 residues. V was clipped by 6 bases and J by 0 bases; unmatched bases: 1. DNA of the CDR3: TGTGCCAGTAGGGGACAGCCAACTAATGAAAAACTGTTTTTT. This gives the protein CASRGQPTNEKLFF.

A single count supports this clonotype. A much larger clone sits a single nucleotide away, making a read error possible. The chain is built from TRBV7-9 and TRBJ1-4; TRBD1 is a possible D gene (5 bases). The CDR3 is made up of 14 amino acids. V shed 4 bases and J shed 8 bases, with 14 bases lying between them. The germline gives CDR1 SEHNR, CDR2 FQNEAQ (reference sequence). Here the CDR3 DNA reads TGTGCCAGCAGCTCCAGTTGGGGCAAGGAAAAACTGTTTTTT. Translating it yields CASSSSWGKEKLFF.

There are a few counts of this clonotype. The V and J genes are TRBV19 and TRBJ2-1; D could derive from TRBD1 or TRBD2 (5 bases each). The CDR3 extends over 13 amino acids. V was trimmed by 3 bases and J by 6 bases, leaving 9 bases between them. The V gene's germline CDR1 is LNHDA and CDR2 SQIVND (reference sequence). For the CDR3, the DNA is TGTGCCAGTAGTATCCGGGACGTCAATGAGCAGTTCTTC. Protein: CASSIRDVNEQFF.

The chain combines TRBV7-2 with TRBJ2-1; 8 nucleotides align to TRBD2. Germline-derived CDR1 and CDR2 are SGHTA and FQGNSA. V was clipped by 2 bases and J by 9 bases; unmatched bases: 9. CDR3 length equals 15 residues. The CDR3 bases are TGTGCCAGCAGCTTATTATGGCTAGCGGGTGGTGAGCAGTTCTTC. This translates into CASSLLWLAGGEQFF.

This clonotype has ten or more counts. The chain uses TRBV7-2 and TRBJ2-7, with D perhaps TRBD2 (6 bases). Per the germline V gene, CDR1 is SGHTA and CDR2 is FQGNSA. The CDR3 loop spans 15 amino acids. V lost 5 bases and J lost 4, with 18 bases in between. CDR3 nucleotide sequence: TGTGCCAGCAGCCCCGAACTAGCTACCCTTTACGAGCAGTACTTC. Amino acids: CASSPELATLYEQYF.

This chain links TRBV6-2 or TRBV6-3 with TRBJ2-5, with 10 bases fitting TRBD1. Per germline, CDR1 MNHEY and CDR2 SVGEGT. The trim removed 6 bases at V and 5 bases at J, leaving 6 bases unmatched. The CDR3 is 14 amino acids. The CDR3 bases are TGTGCCAGCAGAACCGGGACAGGGGTGGAGACCCAGTACTTC. Amino acids: CASRTGTGVETQYF.

The chain joins TRBV12-3 or TRBV12-4 to TRBJ2-5; 11 bases are shared with TRBD2. V gave up 6 bases and J gave up 3 bases; unmatched junction bases: 3. CDR3 size: 14 residues. The CDR3 DNA reads as TGTGCCAGCAGGGGACTAGCGGAAAAAGAGACCCAGTACTTC. Translated, it gives CASRGLAEKETQYF.

This clonotype was observed a few times. The chain has TRBV12-3 or TRBV12-4 and TRBJ2-1; D is ambiguous. The CDR3 length is 12 residues. The V gene lost 6 bases and the J gene lost 9 bases, with 12 bases spanning the gap. The DNA for the CDR3 is TGTGCCAGCAGCCCTAACTCGGGTGAGCAGTTCTTC. As protein: CASSPNSGEQFF.

V and J are TRBV5-6 and TRBJ1-4; 7 bases line up with TRBD1. The CDR3 length is 17 residues. Per the germline V gene, CDR1 is SGHDT and CDR2 is YYEEEE. The ends lost 3 bases at V and 7 bases at J; junction bases unmatched: 15. The CDR3 sequence is CASSSTPTGKRGEKLFF. In DNA, the CDR3 is TGTGCCAGCAGCTCTACGCCGACAGGGAAACGCGGTGAAAAACTGTTTTTT.

In the case of this clonotype: It may be a read error: a sequence one base away is much more abundant. The chain carries TRBV20-1 and TRBJ2-3; D not resolved. V gave up 1 base and J gave up 1 base, with 12 bases separating them. CDR3 length: 15 residues. In germline, CDR1 is DFQATT, CDR2 SNEGSKA (reference sequence). The CDR3 reads CSARGPRSGTDTQYF. The CDR3 region has the DNA TGCAGTGCTAGAGGTCCTAGGAGCGGCACAGATACGCAGTATTTT.

There are many counts of this clonotype. The chain combines TRBV27 with TRBJ2-3; D may be TRBD1 or TRBD2 (5 bases each). The CDR3 is 15 residues long. V lost 6 bases, J lost 0 bases, and 13 bases lay in between. Germline V gene data show CDR1 as MNHEY and CDR2 as SMNVEV (reference sequence). The CDR3 DNA reads as TGTGCCAGCAGGGGGCTCGGGGAGAGCACAGATACGCAGTATTTT. The encoded protein is CASRGLGESTDTQYF.

The sample holds many counts of this clonotype. The chain employs TRBV6-1 and TRBJ2-5, with no clear D. V shed 1 base and J shed 5 bases, with 20 bases lying between them. This CDR3 region has 17 residues. The germline V gene encodes CDR1 MNHNS and CDR2 SASEGT. DNA of the CDR3: TGTGCCAGCAGTGAAGAGGGCAATCCGATCTTCCGGGAGACCCAGTACTTC. Its translation: CASSEEGNPIFRETQYF.

This clonotype occurred a few times. The rearrangement links TRBV2 to TRBJ2-2; TRBD2 agrees at 10 bases. The CDR3 has 15 residues. The ends lost 4 bases at V and 4 bases at J; junction bases unmatched: 3. Germline CDR1 reads SNHLY; CDR2 reads FYNNEI. The CDR3 coding sequence is TGTGCCAGCAGTGCTTCTAGCGGGAGCACCGGGGAGCTGTTTTTT. Its protein is CASSASSGSTGELFF. Full variable domain (missing parts from reference TRBV2 and TRBJ2-2): EPEVTQTPSHQVTQMGQEVILRCVPISNHLYFYWYRQILGQKVEFLVSFYNNEISEKSEIFDDQFSVERPDGSNFTLKIRSTKLEDSAMYFCASSASSGSTGELFFGEGSRLTVL.

This clonotype was observed at least ten times. The chain uses TRBV27 and TRBJ1-1; TRBD1 might be the D (6 bases). CDR3 size: 15 residues. V dropped 4 bases and J dropped 4 bases, with 16 bases sitting between them. Germline V gene lookup returns CDR1 MNHEY and CDR2 SMNVEV (reference sequence). The CDR3 here is CASSSGGAGGTEAFF. The CDR3, as DNA: TGTGCCAGCAGTTCCGGGGGCGCGGGCGGCACTGAAGCTTTCTTT.

This clonotype was found many times. This chain links TRBV6-2 or TRBV6-3 with TRBJ2-7, with D possibly being TRBD2 (5 bases). Deletions cut 4 bases from V and 3 bases from J, with 10 bases between. CDR3 length: 13 residues. Germline CDR1 reads MNHEY; CDR2 reads SVGEGT. CDR3 sequence: CASSSSTSYEQYF. Here the CDR3 DNA reads TGTGCCAGCAGTTCCTCCACTAGCTACGAGCAGTACTTC.

This clonotype was picked up many times. CDR3 DNA: TGTGCCAGCAGCTCAAGACCCACCGGAGAGCAGTACTTC. This sequence encodes CASSSRPTGEQYF. The chain employs TRBV7-2 and TRBJ2-7, with D unresolved. The length of the CDR3 is 13 residues. V shed 4 bases and J shed 7 bases, with 14 bases lying between them. Germline assignment: CDR1 SGHTA and CDR2 FQGNSA.